This T cell receptor beta chain was retrieved from a study of blood T cell repertoires in COVID-19. In the study overall: PBMCs, B-cell-depleted T cells, or T cells provided the cDNA or gDNA that made up the material.

Data came from immunoSEQ multiplex PCR; TCRdb stores just in-frame clones and leaves some out. The table has around 180,000 clones, roughly 86% seen once. Germline V gene data show CDR1 as LNHDA and CDR2 as SQIVND (reference sequence). V trimming: 11 bases; J trimming: 4 bases; junction bases outside the gene matches: 7. The CDR3 loop spans 14 amino acids. Input material: peripheral blood. The chain recombines TRBV19 with TRBJ2-2; 10 bases are shared with TRBD1. This sequence originates from a young woman with active or convalescent COVID-19. CDR3 amino acids: CAGRQGAVTGELFF. Written as DNA, the CDR3 is TGTGCCGGAAGACAGGGGGCGGTCACCGGGGAGCTGTTTTTT.